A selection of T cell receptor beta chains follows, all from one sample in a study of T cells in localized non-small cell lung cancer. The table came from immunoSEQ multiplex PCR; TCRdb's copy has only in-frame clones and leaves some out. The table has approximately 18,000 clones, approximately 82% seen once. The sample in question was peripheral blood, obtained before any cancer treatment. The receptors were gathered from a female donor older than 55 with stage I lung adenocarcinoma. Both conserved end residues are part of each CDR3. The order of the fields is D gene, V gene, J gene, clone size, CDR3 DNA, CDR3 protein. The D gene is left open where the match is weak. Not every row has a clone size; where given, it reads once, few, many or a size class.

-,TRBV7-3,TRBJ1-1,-,TGTGCCAGCAGCTTAGGCCAGGGCGCTGAAGCTTTCTTT,CASSLGQGAEAFF
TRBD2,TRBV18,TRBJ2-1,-,TGTGCCAGCTCACCACGGACTAGCGGAATGAATGAGCAGTTCTTC,CASSPRTSGMNEQFF
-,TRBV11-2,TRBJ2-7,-,TGTGCCAGCAGCCCGCGACCCTACGAGCAGTACTTC,CASSPRPYEQYF
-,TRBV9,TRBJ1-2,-,TGTGCCAGCAGCGTAGGCGAGGGGGGCCCCCGTAACTATGGCTACACCTTC,CASSVGEGGPRNYGYTF
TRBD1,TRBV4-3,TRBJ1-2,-,TGCGCCAGCAGCCAAGAAGAGGGCCAGGGGGGTGGCTACACCTTC,CASSQEEGQGGGYTF
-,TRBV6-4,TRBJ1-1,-,TGTGCCAGCAGTGACTCCAACGGTGGAGCTTTCTTT,CASSDSNGGAFF
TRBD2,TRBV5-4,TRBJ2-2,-,TGTGCCCTAAGTGGACTAGCGGCGAACACCGGGGAGCTGTTTTTT,CALSGLAANTGELFF
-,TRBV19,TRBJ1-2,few,TGTGCCAGTGGGGGGTTTCAAACTAACTATGGCTACACCTTC,CASGGFQTNYGYTF
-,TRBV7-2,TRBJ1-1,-,TGTGCCAGCAGGGAGGGGATGAACACTGAAGCTTTCTTT,CASREGMNTEAFF
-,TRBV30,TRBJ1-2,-,TGTGCCTGGAGGGGGCTAGAGGGCTACACCTTC,CAWRGLEGYTF
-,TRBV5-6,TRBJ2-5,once,TGTGCCAGCAGCTTGGTTTTAGCCCCGAGAACGGCGGAGACCCAGTACTTC,CASSLVLAPRTAETQYF
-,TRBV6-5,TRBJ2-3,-,TGTGCCAGCAGCTTCGGGACGGCTAGCACAGATACGCAGTATTTT,CASSFGTASTDTQYF